This passage covers 17 T cell receptor beta chains from one sample sequenced in a study of CD8+ T cells in alopecia areata. Extracted RNA was reverse transcribed into cDNA, the sequencing template. Assay: immunoSEQ multiplex PCR; the TCRdb copy retains only in-frame clones and omits some. The sample carries 200,000 to 250,000 clones, around two fifths recorded once. Stated treatment: oral pan-JAK inhibitor, 5-10 mg twice daily. Sequences were derived from CD4+ T cells sorted from blood, sampled at week 34, from a patient treated with tofacitinib. The receptors originated from a human donor with alopecia areata.

This chain joins TRBV2 and TRBJ2-1; TRBD2 aligns across 12 bases. Unmatched junction bases numbered 3, after V lost 8 bases and J lost 10 bases. The CDR3 runs to 12 residues. Per germline, CDR1 SNHLY and CDR2 FYNNEI. CDR3 protein: CASPGLAGEQFF. The CDR3, as DNA: TGTGCCAGCCCTGGACTAGCGGGGGAGCAGTTCTTC.

For this clone: This may come from a read error, since a much larger clone is one base off. The sample has other DNA sequences that encode this CDR3 too. This chain uses TRBV7-9 with TRBJ2-5; no clear D. Germline CDR1 reads SEHNR; CDR2 reads FQNEAQ (reference sequence). Trimming took 3 bases from V and 2 from J, leaving 1 base between them. The CDR3 covers 11 residues. CDR3 region: CASSFQETQYF. CDR3 nucleotide sequence: TGTGCCAGCAGCTTTCAAGAGACCCAGTACTTC. Variable domain in full (rest from reference TRBV7-9 and TRBJ2-5): DTGVSQNPRHKITKRGQNVTFRCDPISEHNRLYWYRQTLGQGPEFLTYFQNEAQLEKSRLLSDRFSAERPKGSFSTLEIQRTEQGDSAMYLCASSFQETQYFGPGTRLLVL.

The chain combines TRBV18 with TRBJ2-3; no definite D call. This CDR3 is built from 15 residues. V gave up 5 bases and J gave up 2 bases, with 14 bases separating them. Germline loops: CDR1 KGHSH, CDR2 LQKENI. CDR3 in DNA: TGTGCCAGCTCATCCTCCACGGGTTACACAGATACGCAGTATTTT. Translation gives CASSSSTGYTDTQYF.

The chain couples TRBV30 to TRBJ2-7; D call uncertain. The CDR3 loop spans 11 amino acids. Germline V gene sequence: CDR1 GTSNPN, CDR2 SVGIG (reference sequence). V lost 1 base to trimming and J lost 2 bases, with 3 bases between them. CDR3 amino acids: CAWSAPYEQYF. In DNA form, the CDR3 reads TGTGCCTGGAGTGCCCCCTACGAGCAGTACTTC.

The V and J genes are TRBV29-1 and TRBJ2-1, with 7 bases aligning to TRBD2. Germline-derived CDR1 and CDR2 are SQVTM and ANQGSEA. V shed 8 bases, J shed 8 bases, and the junction held 12 bases outside the gene matches. This CDR3 comprises 13 residues. The CDR3 region has the DNA TGCAGCCTCAGCGGGGCAGGGTACGATGAGCAGTTCTTC. This codes for CSLSGAGYDEQFF.

The rearrangement links TRBV7-3 to TRBJ1-6; D call uncertain. Germline V gene data show CDR1 as SGHTA and CDR2 as FQGTGA. Deletions cut 1 base from V and 7 bases from J, with 8 bases between. There are 14 residues in the CDR3. CDR3 protein: CASSLIRLNSPLHF. In nucleotides, the CDR3 is TGTGCCAGCAGCTTAATTAGGCTGAATTCACCCCTCCACTTT.

The chain uses TRBV19 and TRBJ1-5; no clear D. The CDR3 runs to 12 residues. Deletions cut 6 bases from V and 1 base from J, with 4 bases between. CDR1 is LNHDA and CDR2 is SQIVND in the germline V gene (reference sequence). CDR3 loop: CASRQSNQPQHF. CDR3 DNA sequence: TGTGCCAGTAGACAGAGCAATCAGCCCCAGCATTTT.

V gene TRBV5-1 combines with J gene TRBJ2-1; 14 bases line up with TRBD2. Germline trimming cut 4 bases from V and 9 bases from J; bases unmatched to any gene: 9. The germline CDR1 and CDR2 sequences are SGHRS and YFSETQ. The CDR3 has 16 residues. CDR3 loop: CASSTGGTSGSGEQFF. CDR3 sequence (DNA): TGCGCCAGCAGCACCGGGGGGACTAGCGGGAGTGGTGAGCAGTTCTTC.

This clone was observed a few times. The chain carries TRBV11-2 and TRBJ2-5; D remains unclear. The CDR3 runs 15 residues. V lost 3 bases to trimming and J lost 0 bases, with 11 bases between them. Germline lookup yields CDR1 SGHAT and CDR2 FQNNGV. In DNA form, the CDR3 reads TGTGCCAGCAGCTTTGGGGTGGCGAACCAAGAGACCCAGTACTTC. It specifies CASSFGVANQETQYF.

As concerns this clone: One end of the junction does not line up with germline, which may come from a read error. CDR3 in DNA: TGTGCTAGCAGCTTAGGGTCAGGGGGCCAAGAGACCCAGTACTTC. It is translated as CASSLGSGGQETQYF. The chain is built from TRBV7-7 and TRBJ2-5; 7 bases match TRBD1. The germline V gene has CDR1 SSHAT and CDR2 FNYEAQ (reference sequence). This CDR3 contains 15 residues.

The gene calls are TRBV30 and TRBJ1-2; D is undetermined. Germline V CDR1 and CDR2: GTSNPN, SVGIG (reference sequence). The CDR3 loop spans 12 amino acids. Trimming cost V 4 bases and J 2 bases, with 8 bases left between them. CDR3 loop: CAWKGPNYGYTF. CDR3 DNA: TGTGCCTGGAAAGGGCCCAACTATGGCTACACCTTC. Looking up the rest from reference TRBV30 and TRBJ1-2 gives the full variable domain: SQTIHQWPATLVQPVGSPLSLECTVEGTSNPNLYWYRQAAGRGLQLLFYSVGIGQISSEVPQNLSASRPQDRQFILSSKKLLLSDSGFYLCAWKGPNYGYTFGSGTRLTVV.

V is TRBV7-2 and J is TRBJ1-1; 7 nucleotides agree with TRBD1. Germline trimming cut 0 bases from V and 1 base from J; bases unmatched to any gene: 8. The CDR3 runs 17 residues. Germline CDR1 and CDR2: SGHTA and FQGNSA. The CDR3 sequence is CASSLAILTGWNTEAFF. CDR3 nucleotide sequence: TGTGCCAGCAGCTTAGCGATTTTGACAGGGTGGAACACTGAAGCTTTCTTT.

The V call is TRBV30, the J call TRBJ1-6, with a tentative D call TRBD1 (6 bases). Deletions cut 4 bases from V and 13 bases from J, with 17 bases between. CDR3 length: 13 amino acids. From germline, CDR1 is GTSNPN and CDR2 SVGIG (reference sequence). The CDR3 is CAWTPYQGSPLHF. The CDR3 nucleotides are TGTGCCTGGACCCCATACCAGGGGTCGCCCCTCCACTTT.

This clone was observed a few times. Other DNA sequences of this sample code for an identical CDR3. The chain employs TRBV11-2 and TRBJ1-1; D not resolved. Trimming removed 0 bases from V and 4 bases from J, with 9 bases in between. Looked up from germline, CDR1 is SGHAT and CDR2 is FQNNGV. CDR3 length: 14 amino acids. The CDR3 reads CASSLEQSGTEAFF. For the CDR3, the DNA is TGTGCCAGCAGCTTAGAACAGTCGGGCACTGAAGCTTTCTTT. Using reference TRBV11-2 and TRBJ1-1 for the parts outside the CDR3, the full variable domain is EAGVAQSPRYKIIEKRQSVAFWCNPISGHATLYWYQQILGQGPKLLIQFQNNGVVDDSQLPKDRFSAERLKGVDSTLKIQPAKLEDSAVYLCASSLEQSGTEAFFGQGTRLTVV.

This clone was counted a few times. The CDR3 coding sequence is TGCAGCGTTCAGGGGCCGGCAACTAATGAAAAACTGTTTTTT. Its translation: CSVQGPATNEKLFF. The chain carries TRBV29-1 and TRBJ1-4, with a tentative D call TRBD1 (6 bases). CDR3 length: 14 residues. Germline V gene data show CDR1 as SQVTM and CDR2 as ANQGSEA. V lost 5 bases and J 0 bases, leaving 10 bases between the germline ends. The full variable domain, its missing parts supplied by reference TRBV29-1 and TRBJ1-4, is SAVISQKPSRDICQRGTSLTIQCQVDSQVTMMFWYRQQPGQSLTLIATANQGSEATYESGFVIDKFPISRPNLTFSTLTVSNMSPEDSSIYLCSVQGPATNEKLFFGSGTQLSVL.

A single count supports this clone. This chain uses TRBV6-5 with TRBJ1-1; D is uncertain. Trimming left V 0 bases short and J 1 base short, with 12 bases between. CDR1 is MNHEY and CDR2 is SVGAGI in the germline V gene. The CDR3 contains 16 residues. CDR3 protein: CASSYSMGLQNTEAFF. CDR3 in DNA: TGTGCCAGCAGTTACTCGATGGGTCTACAGAACACTGAAGCTTTCTTT.

This clone was counted a few times. The genes are TRBV6-1 and TRBJ1-5; 9 positions agree with TRBD1. The V segment lost 5 bases and the J segment 2 bases; nucleotides outside the gene matches: 4. The CDR3 extends over 15 amino acids. Germline V CDR1 and CDR2: MNHNS, SASEGT. The CDR3 nucleotides read TGTGCCAGCAGTTGGGGACAGGGCGGCAATCAGCCCCAGCATTTT. Protein sequence: CASSWGQGGNQPQHF.